This T cell receptor (beta chain) was found in a study of stem cell transplantation in POMP-related autoinflammatory disease (dated by TCRdb to the early 2020s). About the investigation overall: It was hypothesized that MHC class I-dependent CD8+ T-cell differentiation and positive selection are impaired by defective thymoproteasomes, resulting in skewing of the TRB repertoire. Before transplant, CD4+ naive T-cell skewing, low CD8+ T-cell proportions, and reduced T-cell cytokine secretion were observed in patients. After transplant, DNA chimerism analysis showed 100% donor engraftment of neutrophils and platelets through one year. High-throughput TRB sequencing assessed how POMP deficiency affects T-cell receptor beta repertoire diversity and CDR3 characteristics. What the authors observed across the whole study: The number of unique TRB V-J gene pairings was restricted in PRAID patients. In PRAID patients, the trend toward lower diversity and increased clonality reached statistical significance only for regulatory T cells. Across all analyzed T-cell subsets, PRAID patients showed a trend toward higher clonality and lower TRB diversity.

As concerns this clone: Its recognized antigen is unknown. No much larger clonotype is one base removed from it; base qualities were not supplied.

Between the V and J ends, shortened by 2 bases and 1 base respectively, the junction contains 14 bases. Taken from the germline V gene, the CDR1 and CDR2 loops are ENHRY and SYGVKD. From the cysteine up to the phenylalanine, the CDR3 has a length of 16 residues. Just CDR3 DNA is preserved here, 48 bases in frame from base 1. To prepare the library, the immunoSEQ multiplex PCR assay was applied. Turning to the authors' computational methods: Shannon entropy, which takes clonal size distribution into account, was used to quantify repertoire diversity. The Gini-Simpson index (Simpson_1-D) served as the measure of how unequally clonotypes were distributed. The table comes from immuneACCESS by way of TCRdb, which keeps in-frame sequences with V and J called. Part of the clones is missing from these tables; in studies checked, under half for an unresolved V gene and the rest for unknown reasons. Clone size and V and J calls were adopted from that table, with D and trimming inferred from the DNA. For this sample there are roughly 70,000 clones; under 95% appear just once. 0.5% to 0.75% of the sample is in the top ten clones.

The sample's time point label, decoded: after hematopoietic stem cell transplant. PRAID featured prominent immunodeficiency alongside autoinflammation. Before TRB sequencing, the T-cell subsets, namely conventional T cells, CD8+ T cells, regulatory T cells, and T follicular helper cells, were sorted. Material: CD4+ T cells from PBMCs, obtained after stem cell transplantation. The receptor was isolated from a human patient with POMP-related autoinflammation and immune dysregulation (PRAID). After a transplant, the donor of the graft may account for some T cells. The V and J genes are TRBV10-3 and TRBJ2-5; TRBD2 could be the D gene, as 5 bases match. DNA sequence: TGTGCCATCAGTGAGGGGGATTGGGGAGTCCAAGAGACCCAGTACTTC. This is translated as CAISEGDWGVQETQYF.